The 7 T cell receptor beta chains listed next were all sequenced from one sample in a study of blood T cell repertoires in COVID-19. Produced via immunoSEQ multiplex PCR; TCRdb's table is partial and in-frame only. Here the sample spans roughly 180,000 clones, around 80% being singletons. Material: peripheral blood. The receptors come from a human donor in a cohort sampled during active COVID-19.

The V and J genes are TRBV3-1 (or the pseudogene TRBV3-2) and TRBJ1-1; a possible D gene is TRBD1 (5 bases). CDR3 length equals 16 residues. The germline V gene has CDR1 LGHDT and CDR2 YNNKEL (reference sequence). Trimming took off 4 bases at V and 0 bases at J, with 15 bases between the two ends. CDR3 protein: CASSPYFQGMNTEAFF. The CDR3 DNA reads TGTGCCAGCAGCCCCTACTTCCAGGGTATGAACACTGAAGCTTTCTTT.

V is TRBV6-5 and J is TRBJ2-7; 8 nucleotides line up with TRBD1. The CDR3 contains 14 residues. CDR1 is MNHEY, CDR2 SVGAGI, per germline. V lost 7 bases and J lost 3; bases outside the gene matches: 8. The CDR3 spells CASTGTGNSYEQYF. For the CDR3, the DNA is TGTGCCAGCACCGGGACAGGTAACAGCTACGAGCAGTACTTC.

The gene calls are TRBV30 and TRBJ1-1; D uncertain. The germline CDR1 and CDR2 sequences are GTSNPN and SVGIG (reference sequence). V lost 4 bases and J lost 1, with 7 bases in between. The CDR3 runs 12 residues. In DNA form, the CDR3 reads TGTGCCTGGAAACCACAGAACACTGAAGCTTTCTTT. Its protein is CAWKPQNTEAFF.

The V call is TRBV10-1, the J call TRBJ2-3; 13 nucleotides match TRBD2. In germline, CDR1 is WNHNN, CDR2 SYGVQD (reference sequence). With V trimmed by 0 bases and J by 3 bases, 6 bases remained unmatched. The CDR3 runs 18 residues. The CDR3 spells CASSESVTSGGETDTQYF. DNA of the CDR3: TGCGCCAGCAGTGAGTCCGTTACTAGCGGGGGGGAAACAGATACGCAGTATTTT.

CDR3: CASTRGGSGETQYF. CDR3 DNA: TGCGCCAGCACCAGGGGTGGATCTGGGGAGACCCAGTACTTC. V is TRBV10-2 and J is TRBJ2-5; D is perhaps TRBD1 (6 bases). Germline assignment: CDR1 WSHSY and CDR2 SAAADI. The CDR3 is 14 residues long. Trimming left V 7 bases short and J 5 bases short, with 17 bases between.

The V call is TRBV6-5, the J call TRBJ1-1, with TRBD1 matching over 9 bases. With V trimmed by 4 bases and J by 2 bases, 5 bases remained unmatched. The CDR3 has 15 residues. Per germline, CDR1 MNHEY and CDR2 SVGAGI. The CDR3 loop reads CASSSRDRVNTEAFF. The CDR3, as DNA: TGTGCCAGCAGTTCCCGGGACAGGGTCAACACTGAAGCTTTCTTT.

This rearrangement joins TRBV5-4 to TRBJ2-2; 9 nucleotides line up with TRBD2. V trimming: 3 bases; J trimming: 7 bases; junction bases outside the gene matches: 10. Germline V gene lookup returns CDR1 SGHNT and CDR2 YYREEE (reference sequence). This CDR3 spans 16 amino acids. The CDR3 DNA sequence: TGTGCCAGCAGCTCAACCGGGACTAGCCCCCTCGGGGAGCTGTTTTTT. It yields the protein CASSSTGTSPLGELFF.